This T cell receptor (beta chain) stems from a study of T-cell memory formation after mild COVID-19. Across the study: In these data, TCR clusters were largely donor specific. Whole-study results and caveats: Most CD4+ clones that shrank were in CM and EM, while CD8+ ones turned up in EMRA. Cross-reactive memory apparently joined, as some responding clones appeared in pre-infection memory.

By share of the sample, this clonotype is medium-sized (0.01 to 0.1%). The antigen remains unidentified. TCRdb ran MiXCR on the 5' RACE reads and lists one entry per CDR3 protein. The sample has about 320,000 distinct CDR3 sequences, roughly an eighth seen once. The CDR3 contains 17 residues. Trimming removed 0 bases at V and 5 bases at J, with 21 bases between. Germline CDR1 and CDR2: SGHRS and YFSETQ. This receptor was identified in a man younger than 30 who had mild COVID-19 (a few samples of this study predate the infection). Cell type and time point are not known. This sequence joins TRBV5-1 and TRBJ2-7, with D perhaps matching TRBD2 (6 bases). The sequenced sample was PBMCs or a T cell subset sorted from them (not recorded which). In DNA form, the CDR3 reads TGCGCCAGCAGCTTGGGATGGGCGTCTGGGGGGAAGGACGAGCAGTACTTC. Protein sequence: CASSLGWASGGKDEQYF.